This T cell receptor beta chain emerged from a study of OX40 agonist ivuxolimab in advanced cancers. The table came from immunoSEQ multiplex PCR; TCRdb's copy has only in-frame clones and leaves some out. Of 90,000 to 100,000 clones detected, approximately 86% appear once; the ten largest clones hold 0.8% to 1%. As to this clone: Its specificity is not known.

Study-level findings and limits: Researchers did not determine the expanded peripheral T cells' antigen specificity.

Deletions cut 1 base from V and 5 bases from J, with 9 bases between. The germline V gene has CDR1 SGDLS and CDR2 YYNGEE. The CDR3 totals 13 residues. This sample comprised CD4+ or CD8+ T cells sorted from blood, obtained in a trial of the OX40 agonist ivuxolimab. The receptor comes from an adult with an advanced solid tumor such as melanoma, head and neck, liver or kidney cancer. V usage is TRBV9 and J usage is TRBJ2-5, with no clear D. Here the CDR3 reads CASSVRERETQYF. The CDR3 nucleotides are TGTGCCAGCAGCGTAAGGGAAAGGGAGACCCAGTACTTC.